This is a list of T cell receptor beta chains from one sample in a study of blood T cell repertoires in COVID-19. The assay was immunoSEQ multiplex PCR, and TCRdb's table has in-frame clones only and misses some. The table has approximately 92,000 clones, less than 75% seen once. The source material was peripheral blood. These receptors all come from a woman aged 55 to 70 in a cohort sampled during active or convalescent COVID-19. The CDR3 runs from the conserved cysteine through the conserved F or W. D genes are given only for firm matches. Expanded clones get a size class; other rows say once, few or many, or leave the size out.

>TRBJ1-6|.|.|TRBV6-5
CASSYSQGAYNSPLHF
TGTGCCAGCAGTTACTCCCAAGGGGCCTATAATTCACCCCTCCACTTT
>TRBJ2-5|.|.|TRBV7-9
CASTRGGTAKETQYF
TGTGCCAGCACCCGGGGGGGGACAGCTAAAGAGACCCAGTACTTC
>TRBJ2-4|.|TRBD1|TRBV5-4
CASSARDRGLGDIQYF
TGTGCCAGCAGCGCCCGGGACAGGGGGCTGGGAGACATTCAGTACTTC
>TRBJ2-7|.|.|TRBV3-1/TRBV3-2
CASSQFEGVEQYF
TGTGCCAGCAGCCAATTTGAGGGGGTCGAGCAGTACTTC
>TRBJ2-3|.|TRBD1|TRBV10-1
CASSETRTGRNTQYF
TGCGCCAGCAGTGAGACCCGGACAGGGAGGAATACGCAGTATTTT
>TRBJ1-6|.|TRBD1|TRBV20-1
CSASYSTGVNNSPLHF
TGCAGTGCTAGTTACTCCACAGGGGTTAATAATTCACCCCTCCACTTT
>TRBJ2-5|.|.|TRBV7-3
CASSLLPGEGETQYF
TGTGCCAGCAGCTTACTCCCGGGGGAAGGAGAGACCCAGTACTTC
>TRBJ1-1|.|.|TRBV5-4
CASSRPTDNTEAFF
TGTGCCAGCAGCCGCCCGACAGATAACACTGAAGCTTTCTTT
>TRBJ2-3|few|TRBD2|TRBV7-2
CASSRGLETDTQYF
TGTGCCAGCAGCCGGGGACTAGAAACAGATACGCAGTATTTT
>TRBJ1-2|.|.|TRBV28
CANKRGRGYGYTF
TGTGCCAACAAGCGAGGCAGGGGCTATGGCTACACCTTC
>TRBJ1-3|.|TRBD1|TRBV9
CASSVGGGLFRSGNTIYF
TGTGCCAGCAGCGTAGGAGGGGGCCTATTCCGCTCTGGAAACACCATATATTTT
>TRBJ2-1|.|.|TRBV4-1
CASSQDFMAGPRNEQFF
TGCGCCAGCAGCCAAGACTTCATGGCAGGGCCAAGGAATGAGCAGTTCTTC
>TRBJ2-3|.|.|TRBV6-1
CASSELTDTQYF
TGTGCCAGCAGTGAACTTACAGATACGCAGTATTTT
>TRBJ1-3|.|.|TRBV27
CASSTLTGSGNTIYF
TGTGCCAGCAGTACCCTAACAGGGTCTGGAAACACCATATATTTT
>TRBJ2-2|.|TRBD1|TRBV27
CASILQGQGGTGELFF
TGTGCCAGCATCTTACAGGGACAGGGAGGCACCGGGGAGCTGTTTTTT
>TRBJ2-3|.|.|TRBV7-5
CARSLDAGGDPSTDTQYF
TGTGCCAGAAGCTTAGATGCGGGGGGAGATCCTAGCACAGATACGCAGTATTTT
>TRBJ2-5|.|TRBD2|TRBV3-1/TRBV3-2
CASSPRGRGGQETQYF
TGTGCCAGCAGCCCCCGGGGGCGGGGGGGACAAGAGACCCAGTACTTC
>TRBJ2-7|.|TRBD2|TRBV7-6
CASSLDSGDSEQYF
TGTGCCAGCAGCTTAGACAGCGGGGACTCCGAGCAGTACTTC
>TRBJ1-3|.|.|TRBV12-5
CASGLAGTGNTIYF
TGTGCTAGTGGTTTAGCCGGGACAGGAAACACCATATATTTT
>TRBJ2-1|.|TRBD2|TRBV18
CASSPGLAGSYNEQFF
TGTGCCAGCTCACCAGGACTAGCGGGCTCCTACAATGAGCAGTTCTTC
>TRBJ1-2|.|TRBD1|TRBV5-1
CASSHGTGKNYGYTF
TGCGCCAGCAGCCATGGGACAGGGAAAAACTATGGCTACACCTTC
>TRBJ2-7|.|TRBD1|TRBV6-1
CASSEIQGQGEQYF
TGTGCCAGCAGTGAAATTCAGGGACAGGGCGAGCAGTACTTC
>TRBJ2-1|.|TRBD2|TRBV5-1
CASSLVAGTSGGTYNEQFF
TGCGCCAGCAGCTTGGTCGCCGGGACTAGCGGGGGGACCTACAATGAGCAGTTCTTC
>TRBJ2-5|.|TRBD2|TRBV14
CASSQDGGGKKETQYF
TGTGCCAGCAGCCAAGATGGCGGGGGGAAGAAGGAGACCCAGTACTTC
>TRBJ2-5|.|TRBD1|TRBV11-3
CASSSRTGQETQYF
TGTGCCAGCAGCTCACGGACAGGACAGGAGACCCAGTACTTC
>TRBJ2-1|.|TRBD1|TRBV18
CASSTQGASYNEQFF
TGTGCCAGCTCAACACAGGGGGCGTCCTACAATGAGCAGTTCTTC
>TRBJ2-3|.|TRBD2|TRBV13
CASSFGSGLTRDTQYF
TGTGCCAGCAGCTTTGGCTCGGGACTAACCAGAGATACGCAGTATTTT
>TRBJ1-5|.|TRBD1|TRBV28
CASSELTGSLPQHF
TGTGCCAGCAGTGAACTGACAGGGTCTTTGCCCCAGCATTTT
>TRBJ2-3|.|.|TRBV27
CASSRTGTRLSTDTQYF
TGTGCCAGCAGCCGTACCGGGACACGGCTGAGTACAGATACGCAGTATTTT
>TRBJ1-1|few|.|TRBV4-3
CASSQVGRENTEAFF
TGCGCCAGCAGCCAAGTTGGCAGGGAAAACACTGAAGCTTTCTTT
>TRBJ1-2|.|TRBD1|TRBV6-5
CASSYSGTVRNYGYTF
TGTGCCAGCAGTTACTCCGGGACAGTTCGTAACTATGGCTACACCTTC
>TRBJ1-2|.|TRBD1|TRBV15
CATSRDLSLQGINYGYTF
TGTGCCACCAGCAGAGACCTTTCCTTACAGGGGATTAACTATGGCTACACCTTC